Described below is a single TCR beta chain sequence and its context. This specimen comes from a study of T cell changes during pregnancy in multiple sclerosis. Trimming at V came to 6 bases and at J to 6 bases, leaving 9 bases not matched to a gene. The length of the CDR3 is 15 residues. The germline V gene encodes CDR1 MNHEY and CDR2 SVGAGI. Only in-frame clones appear in the TCRdb table, and some are missing; sequencing was by immunoSEQ multiplex PCR. Altogether approximately 38,000 clones are present, roughly 90% being singletons, with the ten largest covering 5.5%. This TCR came from a female donor with multiple sclerosis, enrolled in a pregnancy study. The sample here was CD8+ T cells from peripheral blood mononuclear cells, taken in the third trimester of pregnancy. V gene TRBV6-5 combines with J gene TRBJ2-1; 9 nucleotides match TRBD1. CDR3 nucleotide sequence: TGTGCCAGCAGACCGGGACAGGGAATGGGCAATGAGCAGTTCTTC. Amino acids: CASRPGQGMGNEQFF.